The 15 T cell receptor beta chains given below trace back to one sample, sequenced in a study of Japanese encephalitis immunity and Zika vaccine responses. CFSE-labeled PBMCs were cultured about 6 days with peptide pools, each at 0.9 to 1 ug/mL. The sort collected unfixed, live, CD56-CD19-CD16-CD3+CD4+ CFSE-low proliferating CD4 T cells. TCRdb analysed the 5' RACE reads with MiXCR anew, one entry per CDR3 protein. The sample has about 1,700 distinct CDR3 sequences; about 5.6% are singletons. The sequences come from antigen-activated CD4+ T cells from blood, cultured, collected during a Zika inactivated vaccine study. The origin of the receptors is an adult woman who received an inactivated Zika virus vaccine.

The chain joins TRBV7-2 to TRBJ2-1; 11 bases line up with TRBD2. The V segment lost 3 bases and the J segment 0 bases; nucleotides outside the gene matches: 10. The CDR3 is 19 amino acids. Germline CDR1 SGHTA, CDR2 FQGNSA. In DNA form, the CDR3 reads TGTGCCAGCAGCTTCCCTATAGCGGGGGGGGCGAGCTCCTACAATGAGCAGTTCTTC. It yields the protein CASSFPIAGGASSYNEQFF.

This clonotype is medium-sized in the sample. The chain uses TRBV6-2 or TRBV6-3 and TRBJ1-5; D is unclear. V lost 4 bases to trimming and J lost 6 bases, with 7 bases between them. The CDR3 has 12 amino acids. The germline V gene encodes CDR1 MNHEY and CDR2 SVGEGT. Here the CDR3 reads CASSSGTQPQHF. The CDR3 DNA sequence: TGTGCCAGCAGTTCTGGTACTCAGCCCCAGCATTTT.

This clonotype is medium-sized (0.01 to 0.1%) by share. The chain has TRBV14 and TRBJ2-1, with D possibly matching TRBD2 (5 bases). The CDR3 sequence is 15 residues long. Germline V gene data show CDR1 as SGHDN and CDR2 as FVKESK. Trimming took off 4 bases at V and 0 bases at J, with 10 bases between the two ends. CDR3 DNA: TGTGCCAGCAGCCTAGGACTGAGCTCCTACAATGAGCAGTTCTTC. Its translation is CASSLGLSSYNEQFF.

Many counts were recorded for this clonotype. The gene calls are TRBV10-2 and TRBJ1-5; 8 bases line up with TRBD1. Germline V gene data show CDR1 as WSHSY and CDR2 as SAAADI. The V and J ends lost 6 bases and 1 base, in that order; junction bases with no gene match: 5. This CDR3 is built from 15 residues. The DNA of the CDR3 is TGCGCCAGCAGGGAGACAGGGGTGAGCAATCAGCCCCAGCATTTT. This encodes CASRETGVSNQPQHF.

The rearrangement links TRBV11-2 to TRBJ1-2; 10 nucleotides align to TRBD1. The CDR3 covers 11 residues. The junction had 1 base not matched to a gene; V was cut back by 10 bases and J by 5 bases. Germline assignment: CDR1 SGHAT and CDR2 FQNNGV. The CDR3 bases are TGTGCCACGGGACAGGGGTATGGCTACACCTTC. This sequence encodes CATGQGYGYTF.

This clonotype was found many times. Written as DNA, the CDR3 is TGTGCCATCAGTGCTGGGGGGGGGGATAATTCACCCCTCCACTTT. Translated: CAISAGGGDNSPLHF. The chain is built from TRBV10-3 and TRBJ1-6; D might be TRBD1 (5 bases). Germline V gene sequence: CDR1 ENHRY, CDR2 SYGVKD. The CDR3 length is 15 residues. The V end was cut by 4 bases, the J end by 5 bases, with 12 bases between.

The rearrangement joins TRBV5-1 to TRBJ1-5; D remains ambiguous. Between the trimmed V and J ends, which lost 0 bases and 0 bases, there was a span of 13 bases. The CDR3 extends over 17 amino acids. The germline gives CDR1 SGHRS, CDR2 YFSETQ. CDR3 residues: CASSLGDHSHSNQPQHF. In nucleotides, the CDR3 is TGCGCCAGCAGCTTGGGGGATCATAGCCATAGCAATCAGCCCCAGCATTTT.

The table lists this clonotype with a few counts. The chain recombines TRBV12-3 or TRBV12-4 with TRBJ2-7; 7 bases agree with TRBD1. The V and J ends lost 1 base and 0 bases, in that order; junction bases with no gene match: 3. This CDR3 has 15 amino acids. As DNA, the CDR3 is TGTGCCAGCAGTTTAGGACAGGGTTTCTCCTACGAGCAGTACTTC. Amino acid sequence: CASSLGQGFSYEQYF.

This clonotype was seen only a few times. V and J are TRBV12-3 or TRBV12-4 and TRBJ1-2; D unclear. The CDR3 is 11 amino acids. V was shortened by 5 bases and J by 7 bases, with 8 bases between the two germline ends. The DNA of the CDR3 is TGTGCCAGCAGTCGGGATTTTGGCTACACCTTC. It yields the protein CASSRDFGYTF.

This clonotype was detected ten times or more. The chain couples TRBV6-2 or TRBV6-3 to TRBJ1-6; D possibly corresponds to TRBD1 (6 bases). CDR1 is MNHEY, CDR2 SVGEGT, per germline. The CDR3 spans 16 residues. The V end was cut by 7 bases, the J end by 10 bases, with 23 bases between. CDR3: CASTPAGTRPRSPLHF. The CDR3 nucleotides read TGTGCCAGCACCCCAGCCGGGACAAGGCCGCGATCACCCCTCCACTTT.

The gene calls are TRBV28 and TRBJ2-7; no firm D call. The CDR3 is 14 residues long. Germline-derived CDR1 and CDR2 are MDHEN and SYDVKM. V gave up 6 bases and J gave up 0 bases, with 12 bases separating them. CDR3 region: CASRAPGSSYEQYF. CDR3 nucleotide sequence: TGTGCCAGCAGAGCCCCCGGCAGCTCCTACGAGCAGTACTTC.

For this clonotype: Germline and junction disagree at one end, which may indicate a read error. The chain couples TRBV29-1 to TRBJ1-1, with D unclear. The CDR3 is made up of 15 amino acids. CDR1 is SQVTM and CDR2 is ANQGSEA in the germline V gene. The CDR3 loop reads CSVELVGAMNIEAFF. DNA of the CDR3: TGCAGCGTTGAACTGGTGGGCGCCATGAACATTGAAGCTTTCTTT.

The chain links TRBV21-1 to TRBJ1-5; the D segment call TRBD1 is taken from the table without a DNA check. TRBV21-1 is listed as a pseudogene. CDR3 length: 17 residues. The CDR3 DNA sequence: TGTGCCAGCAGCAAAGTATATCCCGGGCCCTGGAATCAGCCCCAGCATTTT. It is translated as CASSKVYPGPWNQPQHF.

This clonotype showed up many times. The chain carries TRBV4-3 and TRBJ2-3, with TRBD1 identical over 7 bases. Germline V gene data show CDR1 as LGHNA and CDR2 as YSLEER. This CDR3 comprises 14 residues. Germline trimming cut 5 bases from V and 4 bases from J; bases unmatched to any gene: 6. CDR3 DNA: TGCGCCAGCAGCGGACAGGCCGGCCCAGATACGCAGTATTTT. Protein product: CASSGQAGPDTQYF.

This clonotype was seen many times. This rearrangement joins TRBV4-3 to TRBJ1-6; D is unclear. The CDR3 has 15 residues. Per germline, CDR1 LGHNA and CDR2 YSLEER. V dropped 1 base and J dropped 5 bases, with 9 bases sitting between them. The CDR3 is CASSQVAQNNSPLHF. The CDR3 bases are TGCGCCAGCAGCCAAGTAGCCCAAAATAATTCACCCCTCCACTTT.